This T cell receptor beta chain originates from a study of Ad26.COV2.S vaccination and SARS-CoV-2 variants. Study context: The donor was enrolled in the Ad26.COV2.S arm of the COV1001 trial. Broader study findings: People given the vaccine had a wider spike-specific TCR breadth than placebo recipients did.

Treatment given: about 20 received Ad26.COV2.S at low or high dose, single or two shots; roughly five received placebo; per-sample allocation not given. Sampling happened 63 days after the first vaccine or placebo injection. Libraries were prepared by immunoSEQ multiplex PCR; TCRdb keeps only in-frame clonotypes and omits some of them. This sample has approximately 480,000 clones, with around 90% found just once. Points on this clone: The target antigen is unknown. In the same sample, other DNA sequences code for this CDR3.

The V gene's germline CDR1 is LNHNV and CDR2 YYDKDF (reference sequence). V lost 0 bases, J lost 0 bases, and 6 bases lay in between. The CDR3 loop spans 15 amino acids. This sequence originates from a person between 18 and 59 years old who received the Ad26.COV2.S COVID-19 vaccine or a placebo. The specimen was peripheral blood, collected in a trial of Ad26.COV2.S vaccine versus placebo. This chain connects TRBV15 to TRBJ2-4, with D hard to call. The CDR3 DNA reads TGTGCCACCAGCAGAGAGAGACTAGCCAAAAACATTCAGTACTTC. This codes for CATSRERLAKNIQYF.